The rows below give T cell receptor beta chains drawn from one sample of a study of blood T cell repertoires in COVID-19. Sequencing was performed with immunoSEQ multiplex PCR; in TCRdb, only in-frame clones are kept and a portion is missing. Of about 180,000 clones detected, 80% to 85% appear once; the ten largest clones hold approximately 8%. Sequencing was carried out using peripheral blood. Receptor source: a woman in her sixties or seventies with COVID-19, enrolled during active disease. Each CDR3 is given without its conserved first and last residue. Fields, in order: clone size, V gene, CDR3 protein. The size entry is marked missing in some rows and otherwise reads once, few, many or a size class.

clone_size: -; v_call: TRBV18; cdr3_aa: ASSPTIPSGGSYNEQF
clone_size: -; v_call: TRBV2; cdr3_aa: AARASRVNTEAF
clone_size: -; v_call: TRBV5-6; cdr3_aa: ASSSGTGGDYEQY
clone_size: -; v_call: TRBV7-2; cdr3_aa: ASSLDGSSGRALDTQY
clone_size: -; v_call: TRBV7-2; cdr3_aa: ASSLLAGGSYEQY
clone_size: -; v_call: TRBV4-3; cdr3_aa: ASSRDRQETQY
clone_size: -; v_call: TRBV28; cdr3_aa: ASSTRREGPGNTIY
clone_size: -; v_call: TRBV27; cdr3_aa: ASRIQGTDGYT
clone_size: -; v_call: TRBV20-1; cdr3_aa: SCRTGVGYT
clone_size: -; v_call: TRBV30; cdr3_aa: AWSVGQGIRGNQPQH
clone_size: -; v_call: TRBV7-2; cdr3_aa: ASSYGTGGSQPQH
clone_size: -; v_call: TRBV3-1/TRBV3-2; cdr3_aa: ASSQGRGSSYGYT
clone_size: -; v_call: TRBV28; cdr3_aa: ASSLRQGGVKGYT
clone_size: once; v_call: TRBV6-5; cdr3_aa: ASPQHQLPYEQY
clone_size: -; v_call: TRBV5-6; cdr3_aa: ASSSPGEENIQY
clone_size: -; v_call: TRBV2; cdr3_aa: ASAGKQTNTEAF
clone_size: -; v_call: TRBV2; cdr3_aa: ASSTFGGSSGELF
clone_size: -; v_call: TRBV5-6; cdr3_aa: ASSLNPTRDEQY
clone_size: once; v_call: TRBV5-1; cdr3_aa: ASSLNGGNTGELF
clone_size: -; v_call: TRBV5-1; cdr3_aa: ASSLGLQYEQY
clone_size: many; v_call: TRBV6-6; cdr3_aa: ARWGGQGATNEKLF
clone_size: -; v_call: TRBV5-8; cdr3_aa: ASSFTRRTYEQY
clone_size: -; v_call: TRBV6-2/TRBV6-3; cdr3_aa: ASSYLDRGILSVGQPQH
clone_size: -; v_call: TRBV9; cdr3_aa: ASSELAGTQY
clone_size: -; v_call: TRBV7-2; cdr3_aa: ASSPTAGTSGTTGELF
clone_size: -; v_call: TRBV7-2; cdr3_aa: ASSLSGAEETQY
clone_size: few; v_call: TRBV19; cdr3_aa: ASSIREGGDTQY
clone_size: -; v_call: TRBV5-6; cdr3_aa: ASSFREAYNSPLH
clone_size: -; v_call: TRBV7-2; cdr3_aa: ASSLGTSGYNEQF
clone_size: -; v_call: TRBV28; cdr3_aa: ASSLQGQGPLEAF
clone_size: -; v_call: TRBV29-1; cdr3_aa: SVSQLAELVNEQF
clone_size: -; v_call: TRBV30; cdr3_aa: ACRQSTNEKLF
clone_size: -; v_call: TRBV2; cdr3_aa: ASSEFTLSSYNSPLH
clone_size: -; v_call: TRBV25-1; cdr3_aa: ASSDPTGGIAEAF
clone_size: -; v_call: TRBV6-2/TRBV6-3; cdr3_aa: ASSLHSGSSEQY
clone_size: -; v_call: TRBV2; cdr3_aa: ASNGDTFGDPIYGYT
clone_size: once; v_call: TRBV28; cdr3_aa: ASSSDRGSYEQY
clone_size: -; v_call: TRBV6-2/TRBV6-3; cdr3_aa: ASSYNGANTEAF
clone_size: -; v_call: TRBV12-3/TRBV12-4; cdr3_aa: ASSLRGRGEQY
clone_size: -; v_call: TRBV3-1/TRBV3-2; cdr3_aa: ASSQGVGVTDTQY
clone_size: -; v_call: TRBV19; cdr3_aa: ASSVASGREETQY
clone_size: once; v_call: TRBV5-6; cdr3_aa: ASSFGGWINQPQH
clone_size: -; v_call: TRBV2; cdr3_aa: ASSEMRGQYGYT
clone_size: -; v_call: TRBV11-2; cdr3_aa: ASSLDDLAGYKQY
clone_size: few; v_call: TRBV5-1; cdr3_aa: ASSLDSGKETQY
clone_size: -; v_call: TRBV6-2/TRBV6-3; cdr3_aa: ASSQLAATYNEQF